This entry is about one T cell receptor beta chain. Its binding antigen is unknown. Base qualities are missing; no much larger clone stands one base away. The data originate from a study of blood T cell repertoires in COVID-19 (dated by TCRdb to the early 2020s). With regard to the full study: Samples covering the acute and convalescent phases of COVID-19 were provided by collaborators in the United States, Italy and Spain. The material from the prospective study consisted of cDNA or gDNA derived from T cells, B-cell-depleted T cells, or PBMCs. The samples were drawn from two sources: the first 160 participants of the ongoing ImmuneRACE study, and 1,254 subjects contributed by 6 global collaborators. Nearly every sample came with metadata listing a de-identified subject ID, COVID-19 status, age in years and sex. The repertoires were made available in a free public database intended to serve as a resource for research on the immune response to SARS-CoV-2. HLA class I and class II types, where available, came from metadata supplied by the sample provider rather than from assay-based typing. Subjects who had been exposed to COVID-19, were actively infected with it, or had recovered from it provided the deeply sampled blood TCRbeta repertoires that made up the dataset. What the work shows at the level of the full study, not this receptor alone: The quantity of clinical and demographic metadata differed by source and by participant and was supplied without curation.

CDR1 and CDR2, per the germline V gene (reference sequence), are LNHDA and SQIVND. Between the V and J ends, shortened by 7 bases and 5 bases respectively, the junction contains 12 bases. The CDR3 starts with the cysteine, ends with the phenylalanine, and has 13 residues. Left in the record is the CDR3 DNA by itself, 39 bases read in frame from the first base. The immunoSEQ Assay, a bias-controlled multiplex PCR, was used to amplify TCRbeta CDR3 regions from genomic DNA. The paper's data handling went like this. Nucleated cell counts per sample were estimated from amplification of reference gene primers within the assay. To quantify the absolute abundance of each unique TCRbeta CDR3 rearrangement, sequence reads were collapsed and filtered. For each sample, productive Simpson clonality was calculated as the square root of Simpson's diversity index over productive rearrangements. This is the immuneACCESS table as TCRdb keeps it, with only in-frame sequences that have V and J called. A part of the clones is gone; compared with another copy, unresolved V genes explain less than half, and the rest is unexplained. V and J calls plus clone size are reproduced from that table; the DNA served to infer D and trimming. This sample gives around 65,000 clones in total; approximately 86% of them show up just once. Clones ranked in the top ten supply approximately 14% of the sample.

Whole blood was collected in K2EDTA tubes by collaborating institutions according to the institutions' own protocols. For TCRbeta analysis, collaborators shipped samples as frozen whole blood, isolated PBMCs, or DNA extracted from either of those sample types. The chain couples TRBV19 to TRBJ2-4; the D segment could be TRBD1, given 7 matching bases. The material sequenced was peripheral blood. This clonotype originated in a human donor in a cohort sampled during active COVID-19. The DNA sequence reads TGTGCCAGTATGGGCAGGGGGGAAAACATTCAGTACTTC. Protein translation: CASMGRGENIQYF.